Sequencing of this T cell receptor beta chain was carried out in a study of Ad26.COV2.S vaccination and SARS-CoV-2 variants. Study-level results: Similar non-spike TCR breadth was seen in vaccine and placebo recipients. Spike-specific responses of CD8+ and CD4+ T cells were reported to display substantial breadth after vaccination. Compared with placebo recipients, vaccine recipients had higher spike-specific TCR breadth.

The protocol was immunoSEQ multiplex PCR, while the TCRdb copy is restricted to in-frame clones and leaves out a portion. The table records about 140,000 clones, 80% to 90% of them present only once. A few counts support this clone. No antigen is known for it. The germline V gene encodes CDR1 SGDLS and CDR2 YYNGEE. J lost 9 bases, V lost 3 bases, and 3 bases had no gene match. This CDR3 comprises 14 residues. The TCR originated in a human donor who had recovered from COVID-19. V gene TRBV9 combines with J gene TRBJ1-6, with TRBD1 identical over 10 bases. This material consisted of peripheral blood, taken after recovery from COVID-19. The CDR3: CASSATGGGSPLHF. The CDR3, as DNA: TGTGCCAGCAGCGCGACAGGGGGCGGTTCACCCCTCCACTTT.